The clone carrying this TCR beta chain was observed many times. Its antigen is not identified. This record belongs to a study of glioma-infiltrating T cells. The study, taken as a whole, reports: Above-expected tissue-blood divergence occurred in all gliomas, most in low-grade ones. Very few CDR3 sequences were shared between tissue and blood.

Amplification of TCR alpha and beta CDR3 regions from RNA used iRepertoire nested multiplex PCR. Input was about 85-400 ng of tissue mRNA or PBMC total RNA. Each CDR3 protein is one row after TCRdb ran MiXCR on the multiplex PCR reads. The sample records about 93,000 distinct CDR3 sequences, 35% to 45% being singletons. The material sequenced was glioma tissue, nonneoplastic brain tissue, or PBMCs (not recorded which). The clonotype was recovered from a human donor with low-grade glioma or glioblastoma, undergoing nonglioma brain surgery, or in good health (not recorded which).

DNA of the CDR3: TGTGCCAGCAGCCGTGGGGGGAGTAGCACTGAAGCTTTCTTT. Translation: CASSRGGSSTEAFF. The V gene is TRBV7-9, the J gene TRBJ1-1, with D possibly being TRBD1 (5 bases). The CDR3 totals 14 residues. V lost 5 bases and J 4 bases, leaving 14 bases between the germline ends. Germline lookup yields CDR1 SEHNR and CDR2 FQNEAQ (reference sequence).